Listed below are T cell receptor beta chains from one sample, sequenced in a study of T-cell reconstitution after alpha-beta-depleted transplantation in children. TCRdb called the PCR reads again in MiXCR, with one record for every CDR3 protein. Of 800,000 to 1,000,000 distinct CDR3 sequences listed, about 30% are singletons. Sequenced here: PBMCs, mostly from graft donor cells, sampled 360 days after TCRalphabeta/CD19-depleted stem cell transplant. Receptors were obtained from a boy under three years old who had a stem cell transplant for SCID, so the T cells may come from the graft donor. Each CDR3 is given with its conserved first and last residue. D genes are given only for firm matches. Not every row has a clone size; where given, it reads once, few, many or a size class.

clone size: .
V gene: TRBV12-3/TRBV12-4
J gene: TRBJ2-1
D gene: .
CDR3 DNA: TGTGCCAGCACCGTCCTCCTCCACAATGAGCAGTTCTTC
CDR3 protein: CASTVLLHNEQFF

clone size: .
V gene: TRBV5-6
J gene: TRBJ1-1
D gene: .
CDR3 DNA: TGTGCCAGCAGGTTTAGGGCCATGAACACTGAAGCTTTCTTT
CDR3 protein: CASRFRAMNTEAFF

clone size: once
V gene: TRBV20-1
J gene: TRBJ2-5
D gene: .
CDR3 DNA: TGCAGTGCTAGTATCGTCAGGGGCCAAGAGACCCAGTACTTC
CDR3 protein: CSASIVRGQETQYF

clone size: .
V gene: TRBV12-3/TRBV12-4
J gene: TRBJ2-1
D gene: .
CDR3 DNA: TGTGCCAGCAGTCCACCCCCCGCGGGTGAGCAGTTCTTC
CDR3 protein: CASSPPPAGEQFF

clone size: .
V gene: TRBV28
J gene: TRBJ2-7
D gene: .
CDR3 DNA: TGTGCCACTCAACGACTAGAGGGAGCCTACGAGCAGTACTTC
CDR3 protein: CATQRLEGAYEQYF

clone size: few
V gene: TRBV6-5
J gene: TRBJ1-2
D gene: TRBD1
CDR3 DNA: TGTGCCAGCAGTTACCCCGGACAGGGCGACTATGGCTACACCTTC
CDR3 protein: CASSYPGQGDYGYTF

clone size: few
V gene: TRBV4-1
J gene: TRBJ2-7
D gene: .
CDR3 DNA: TGCGCCAGCAGCCACCTATACAGGGAGGGGGGCGGCGAGCAGTACTTC
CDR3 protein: CASSHLYREGGGEQYF

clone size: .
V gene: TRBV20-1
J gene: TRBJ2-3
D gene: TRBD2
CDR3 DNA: TGCAGTGCCAGCTGGCGGGGGGGCCGGGCAGATACGCAGTATTTT
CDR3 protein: CSASWRGGRADTQYF

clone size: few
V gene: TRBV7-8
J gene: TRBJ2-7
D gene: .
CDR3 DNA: TGTGCCAGCGCCCTTAAGGGTTCAGGCTACGAGCAGTACTTC
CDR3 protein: CASALKGSGYEQYF

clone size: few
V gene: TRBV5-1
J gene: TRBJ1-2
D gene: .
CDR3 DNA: TGCGCCAGCAGCTTGATGAGTTCCGATGGCTACACCTTC
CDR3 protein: CASSLMSSDGYTF

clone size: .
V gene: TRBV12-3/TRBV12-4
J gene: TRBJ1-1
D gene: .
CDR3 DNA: TGTGCCAGCAATTTGGGGGCTAACACTGAAGCTTTCTTT
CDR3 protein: CASNLGANTEAFF

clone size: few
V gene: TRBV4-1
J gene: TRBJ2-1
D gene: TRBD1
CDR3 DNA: TGCGCCAGCAGCCGAAGCCCGGGGACAGGGGCGTACAATGAGCAGTTCTTC
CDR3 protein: CASSRSPGTGAYNEQFF

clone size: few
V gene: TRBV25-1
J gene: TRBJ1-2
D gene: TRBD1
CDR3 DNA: TGTGCCAGCAGCCTTGGCAGGGGGGGTAGCTACACCTTC
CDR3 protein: CASSLGRGGSYTF

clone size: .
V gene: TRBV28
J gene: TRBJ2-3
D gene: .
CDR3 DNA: TGTGCCAGCAGTACACCCCCCCGGACATACCCTAGCACAGATACGCAGTATTTT
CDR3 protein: CASSTPPRTYPSTDTQYF

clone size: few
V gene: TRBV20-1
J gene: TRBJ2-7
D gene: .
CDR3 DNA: TGCAGTGCTTCGAAATTAACTAGGGTCCACGAGCAGTACTTC
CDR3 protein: CSASKLTRVHEQYF

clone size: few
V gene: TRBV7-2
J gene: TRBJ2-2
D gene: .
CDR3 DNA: TGTGCCAGCAGCTTACGTGCGGGCGGGGAGCTGTTTTTT
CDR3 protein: CASSLRAGGELFF

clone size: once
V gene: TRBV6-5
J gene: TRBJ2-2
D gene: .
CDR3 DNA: TGTGCCAGCAGTTACTCGATTTATCGTGGGGAGCTGTTTTTT
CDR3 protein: CASSYSIYRGELFF

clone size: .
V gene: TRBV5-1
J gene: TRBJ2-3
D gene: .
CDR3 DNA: TGCGCCAGCAGCTGGTCCCTACGGGCCCTAACCACAGATACGCAGTATTTT
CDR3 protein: CASSWSLRALTTDTQYF

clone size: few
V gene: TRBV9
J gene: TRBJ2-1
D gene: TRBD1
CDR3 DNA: TGTGCCAGCAGCGTAGCCAGGGGGCGAGGGGCTGAGCAGTTCTTC
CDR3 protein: CASSVARGRGAEQFF

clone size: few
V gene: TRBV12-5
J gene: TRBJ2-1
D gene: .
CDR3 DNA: TGTGCTAGTGGTTTGGAGGCCGGGTATGAGCAGTTCTTC
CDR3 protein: CASGLEAGYEQFF

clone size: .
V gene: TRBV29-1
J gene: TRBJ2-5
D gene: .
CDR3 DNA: TGCAGCGTTGACAACGGGTCGTCCCAGTACTTC
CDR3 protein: CSVDNGSSQYF

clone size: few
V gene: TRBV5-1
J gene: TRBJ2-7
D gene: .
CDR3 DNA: TGCGCCAGCAGCTTGGGACCTCAACAAGCCGGCTACGAGCAGTACTTC
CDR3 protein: CASSLGPQQAGYEQYF

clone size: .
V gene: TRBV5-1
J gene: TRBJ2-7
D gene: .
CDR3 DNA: TGCGCCAGCAGCTTGGGTGATAGCGGTATGGCGCAGTACTTC
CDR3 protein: CASSLGDSGMAQYF

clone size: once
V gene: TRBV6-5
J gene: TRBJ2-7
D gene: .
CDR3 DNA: TGTGCCAGCAGTTACCGCTGGGACGGGAACTCCTACGAGCAGTACTTC
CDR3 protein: CASSYRWDGNSYEQYF

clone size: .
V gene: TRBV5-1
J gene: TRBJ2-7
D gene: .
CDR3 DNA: TGCGCCAGCAGCCGAGGGGAAGAGCAGTACTTC
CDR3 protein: CASSRGEEQYF

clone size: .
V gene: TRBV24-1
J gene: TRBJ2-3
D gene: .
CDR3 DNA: TGTGCCACCAGTAGGGCGGGGTCCACAGATACGCAGTATTTT
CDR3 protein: CATSRAGSTDTQYF

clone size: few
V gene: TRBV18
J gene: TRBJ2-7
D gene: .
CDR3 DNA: TGTGCCAGCTCACGGGCCCACCCCGACGAGCAGTACTTC
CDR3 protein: CASSRAHPDEQYF

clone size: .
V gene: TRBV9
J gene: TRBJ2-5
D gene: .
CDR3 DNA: TGTGCCAGCAGCCTCGATTTGGGGGGTGAAGAGACCCAGTACTTC
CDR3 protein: CASSLDLGGEETQYF

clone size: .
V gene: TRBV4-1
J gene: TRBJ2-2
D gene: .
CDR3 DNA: TGCGCCAGCAGCCAAGATGGGCCCACCGGGGAGCTGTTTTTT
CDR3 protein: CASSQDGPTGELFF